This T cell receptor beta chain was sequenced in a study of blood T cells in healthy people across ages. The CDR3 is made up of 15 amino acids. The junction had 12 bases not matched to a gene; V was cut back by 6 bases and J by 8 bases. Combining a sample-barcoded 5' primer with a J-beta primer mix, a second PCR ran for roughly 6 to 12 cycles. TCRdb analysed the 5' RACE reads with MiXCR anew, one entry per CDR3 protein. This sample has approximately 850,000 distinct CDR3 sequences; roughly 60% occur once, and the top ten carry 20% to 25%. The chain joins TRBV12-3 or TRBV12-4 to TRBJ2-1, with TRBD2 identical over 8 bases. Sequencing used blood. This sequence was found in a man under 40 in good health. CDR3 nucleotides: TGTGCCAGCAGCCCACCGGGACTAGGTCTGGATGAGCAGTTCTTC. Its protein is CASSPPGLGLDEQFF.